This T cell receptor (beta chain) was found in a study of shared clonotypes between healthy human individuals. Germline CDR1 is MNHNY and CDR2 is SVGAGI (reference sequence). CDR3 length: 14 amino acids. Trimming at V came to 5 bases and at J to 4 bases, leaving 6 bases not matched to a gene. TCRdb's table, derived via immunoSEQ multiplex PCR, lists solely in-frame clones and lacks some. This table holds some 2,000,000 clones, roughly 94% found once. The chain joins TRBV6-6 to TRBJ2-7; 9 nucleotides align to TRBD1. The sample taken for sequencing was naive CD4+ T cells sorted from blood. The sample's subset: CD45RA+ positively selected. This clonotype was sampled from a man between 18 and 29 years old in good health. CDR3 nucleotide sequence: TGTGCCAGCAGTCACACAGGGGGCCGGTACGAGCAGTACTTC. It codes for CASSHTGGRYEQYF.